The clone carrying this T cell receptor (beta chain) was seen a few times. Its antigen is unidentified. Template came from bulk tumor genomic DNA, at roughly 600 ng per sample. In surgery, several biopsies were collected from each primary tumor at widely spaced sites. The study cohort was described as untreated, and its members had newly diagnosed non-small cell lung cancer. They went on to have curative surgery. Multiplex PCR amplified TCR beta CDR3 with 32 V and 13 J primers. TCRdb processed the multiplex PCR reads anew with MiXCR; each CDR3 protein has one entry. Counted here are approximately 4,300 distinct CDR3 sequences, around a fifth occurring once; the ten biggest clones make up over 6.5%. This sample is drawn from a study of immune heterogeneity within non-small cell lung tumors. Study-wide results and limits: Recurrence of identical dominant CDR3 beta clonotypes was observed across intrapatient tumor sites, concomitant with site-unique high-frequency clones.

V lost 1 base, J lost 0 bases, and 5 bases stayed unmatched. In germline, CDR1 is SGHNT, CDR2 YYREEE (reference sequence). This CDR3 is built from 17 residues. The V and J genes are TRBV5-4 and TRBJ2-5; 11 bases match TRBD2. This TCR was sampled from a man between 65 and 85 years old with non-small cell lung cancer. Sequencing was performed on lung tumor tissue. CDR3 coding DNA: TGTGCCAGCAGCTTGTGGCTAGCGGGGGGCTACCAAGAGACCCAGTACTTC. Its protein is CASSLWLAGGYQETQYF.